These 18 T cell receptor beta chains were all obtained from the same sample, sequenced in a study of T cell repertoires in ileal Crohn's disease. Some clones are missing from TCRdb's copy, which holds only in-frame ones; the method was immunoSEQ multiplex PCR. This sample has several thousand clones, with over 75% found just once. The time point: neoterminal ileum biopsy at postoperative endoscopy, about 6 months after surgery. The material sequenced was ileal tissue. These receptors were collected from an adult with Crohn's disease.

V gene TRBV4-3 combines with J gene TRBJ2-5; 8 bases agree with TRBD1. This CDR3 spans 15 amino acids. From germline, CDR1 is LGHNA and CDR2 YSLEER. After removal of 1 base from V and 2 bases from J, the junction contained 3 bases not matched to a gene. The CDR3 loop is CASSQGTGKQETQYF. In DNA form, the CDR3 reads TGCGCCAGCAGCCAAGGGACAGGGAAACAAGAGACCCAGTACTTC.

The V call is TRBV7-2, the J call TRBJ1-1; TRBD1 matches 7 bases. CDR3 length: 14 residues. The germline CDR1 and CDR2 sequences are SGHTA and FQGNSA. Unmatched junction bases numbered 4, after V lost 2 bases and J lost 4 bases. The CDR3 sequence: CASSLLGGLTEAFF. As DNA, the CDR3 is TGTGCCAGCAGCTTACTAGGGGGCCTCACTGAAGCTTTCTTT.

The chain carries TRBV11-2 and TRBJ2-7, with D perhaps TRBD1 (5 bases). Trimming stripped 0 bases from V and 4 bases from J, with 10 bases between. Germline V CDR1 and CDR2: SGHAT, FQNNGV. The CDR3 runs 14 residues. The CDR3 DNA reads as TGTGCCAGCAGCTTAGAAGGGGTCTTTTACGAGCAGTACTTC. Translation gives CASSLEGVFYEQYF.

The rearrangement joins TRBV5-1 to TRBJ1-1; D is unresolved. Trimming shortened V by 0 bases and J by 1 base, and 4 bases separated the two germline ends. There are 13 residues in the CDR3. The germline V gene encodes CDR1 SGHRS and CDR2 YFSETQ. The CDR3, as DNA: TGCGCCAGCAGCTTGGCAGGGAACACTGAAGCTTTCTTT. Protein: CASSLAGNTEAFF.

This chain connects TRBV12-5 to TRBJ1-1; D may be TRBD1 (5 bases). V was shortened by 1 base and J by 4 bases, with 10 bases between the two germline ends. The CDR3 consists of 14 residues. Germline-derived CDR1 and CDR2 are LGHNT and FRNRAP. CDR3: CASGLGQGTTEAFF. CDR3 nucleotides: TGTGCTAGTGGTTTGGGCCAGGGAACCACTGAAGCTTTCTTT.

J is TRBJ2-2 and V is TRBV5-4; 11 bases line up with TRBD1. CDR3 size: 15 residues. Germline CDR1 and CDR2: SGHNT and YYREEE (reference sequence). V was clipped by 4 bases and J by 4 bases; unmatched bases: 3. The CDR3 spells CASSPGTGGTGELFF. DNA of the CDR3: TGTGCCAGCAGCCCCGGGACAGGGGGCACCGGGGAGCTGTTTTTT.

The genes are TRBV9 and TRBJ2-3, with TRBD2 identical over 9 bases. The V segment lost 1 base and the J segment 6 bases; nucleotides outside the gene matches: 3. CDR3 size: 14 residues. CDR1 SGDLS and CDR2 YYNGEE come from the germline V gene. In nucleotides, the CDR3 is TGTGCCAGCAGCGTACCCGCGGGGGGGGATACGCAGTATTTT. Translation: CASSVPAGGDTQYF. The whole variable domain, remainder taken from reference TRBV9 and TRBJ2-3, is DSGVTQTPKHLITATGQRVTLRCSPRSGDLSVYWYQQSLDQGLQFLIQYYNGEERAKGNILERFSAQQFPDLHSELNLSSLELGDSALYFCASSVPAGGDTQYFGPGTRLTVL.

This rearrangement joins TRBV18 to TRBJ1-1, with a possible D match to TRBD1 (5 bases). V lost 3 bases and J lost 1, with 6 bases in between. The CDR3 contains 13 residues. Germline V CDR1 and CDR2: KGHSH, LQKENI. The CDR3 loop is CASSPTANTEAFF. The CDR3 DNA reads TGTGCCAGCTCACCGACAGCGAACACTGAAGCTTTCTTT.

The chain is built from TRBV7-2 and TRBJ2-1; D uncertain. The germline V gene encodes CDR1 SGHTA and CDR2 FQGNSA. The V and J ends lost 5 bases and 0 bases respectively, with 8 bases between them. This CDR3 has 14 residues. The CDR3 is CASSRVSSYNEQFF. CDR3 sequence (DNA): TGTGCCAGCAGCCGGGTTAGCTCCTACAATGAGCAGTTCTTC.

The V call is TRBV5-1, the J call TRBJ2-7; 12 positions match TRBD1. CDR3 length: 14 residues. Germline CDR1 and CDR2: SGHRS and YFSETQ. With 4 bases clipped from V and 6 bases from J, the junction kept 5 bases outside the gene matches. This chain's CDR3 is CASSPGTGGFEQYF. CDR3 bases: TGCGCCAGCAGCCCCGGGACAGGGGGCTTCGAGCAGTACTTC.

This clone was seen a few times. The chain combines TRBV21-1 with TRBJ2-5; the D segment call TRBD1 is taken from the table without a DNA check. TRBV21-1 is termed a pseudogene. This CDR3 has 14 residues. In DNA form, the CDR3 reads TGTGCCAGCAGCAAAGGGGACAGGGAAGAGACCCAGTACTTC. It is translated as CASSKGDREETQYF.

For this clone: Sequence at one end of the junction differs from germline and may be a read error. The sample carries other DNA sequences with the same CDR3. The rearrangement joins TRBV5-8 to TRBJ1-5; D not certain. The CDR3 totals 14 residues. In germline, CDR1 is SGHTS, CDR2 YDEGEE. In DNA form, the CDR3 reads TGTGCCAGCAGCTTGGGACAAAGCAACCAGCCCCAGCATTTT. Amino acids: CASSLGQSNQPQHF.

The chain couples TRBV7-8 to TRBJ1-4; 7 nucleotides agree with TRBD1. The CDR3 is made up of 14 amino acids. Germline CDR1 and CDR2: SGHVS and FQNEAQ. Trimming removed 7 bases from V and 7 bases from J; junction bases left unmatched: 9. The CDR3 nucleotides are TGTGCCAGCATCGCGACAGGGTGGCGTGAAAAACTGTTTTTT. This codes for CASIATGWREKLFF.

The chain combines TRBV30 with TRBJ2-1, with 15 bases identical to TRBD2. After removal of 4 bases from V and 0 bases from J, the junction contained 10 bases not matched to a gene. CDR3 length equals 19 residues. CDR1 is GTSNPN and CDR2 is SVGIG in the germline V gene (reference sequence). CDR3 loop: CAWTPGLAGGLSSYNEQFF. The CDR3 DNA sequence: TGTGCCTGGACCCCGGGACTAGCGGGGGGCCTTAGCTCCTACAATGAGCAGTTCTTC.

This chain joins TRBV21-1 and TRBJ2-3; the D call in the table, TRBD1, was not verified against the DNA. TRBV21-1 is a known pseudogene. The CDR3 is 14 residues long. CDR3 protein: CASSKLHHTDTQYF. The CDR3 bases are TGTGCCAGCAGCAAATTACACCACACAGATACGCAGTATTTT.

The chain combines TRBV27 with TRBJ2-2; no firm D call. Germline assignment: CDR1 MNHEY and CDR2 SMNVEV (reference sequence). V was clipped by 10 bases and J by 4 bases, with 13 bases between them. The CDR3 sequence is 13 residues long. The CDR3 here is CATHSGFTGELFF. In DNA form, the CDR3 reads TGTGCCACGCACTCAGGTTTCACCGGGGAGCTGTTTTTT.

The V gene is TRBV29-1, the J gene TRBJ2-2, with 7 nucleotides matching TRBD1. Per the germline V gene, CDR1 is SQVTM and CDR2 is ANQGSEA. J lost 0 bases, V lost 3 bases, and 4 bases had no gene match. The CDR3 runs to 15 residues. CDR3 DNA: TGCAGCGTTGATTCCGGGACAGCGAACACCGGGGAGCTGTTTTTT. This translates into CSVDSGTANTGELFF.

Worth noting for this clone: A junction boundary mismatches the germline segment, possibly from a read error. The V call is TRBV2, the J call TRBJ1-5; tentative D call: TRBD1 (5 bases). The germline gives CDR1 SNHLY, CDR2 FYNNEI. There are 13 residues in the CDR3. The CDR3 coding sequence is TGTGCCAGCAGGGAAGGGGCGAGTAGGCCCCAGCATTTT. It codes for CASREGASRPQHF.